The 15 T cell receptor beta chains in this list originate from one sample, sequenced in a study of T cell responses to AZD1222 COVID-19 vaccine (dated by TCRdb to 2020 to 2023). The time point label for this specimen denotes: baseline before first vaccination. The library came from the immunoSEQ multiplex PCR assay. TCRdb took this table from immuneACCESS and kept in-frame rearrangements with V and J called. Such tables lack part of the clones; where checked against another copy, unresolved V genes explain under half of the gap, and the rest is unexplained. This sample has about 150,000 clones in its table, and about 88% of those were observed once. Of the sample, around 2.9% falls within the top ten clones. The source was peripheral blood, collected on day 0 of AZD1222 vaccination. Receptors originate from an adult in good health.

In DNA, the CDR3 is TGTGCCAGCAGTTTGGGGAGCCTCTATGGCTACACCTTC. It translates to CASSLGSLYGYTF. V usage is TRBV12-3 or TRBV12-4 and J usage is TRBJ1-2, with D unclear. V lost 3 bases, J lost 4 bases, and 9 bases lay in between. There are 13 residues in the CDR3.

This clone occurred once. This chain uses TRBV28 with TRBJ1-5, with 7 nucleotides matching TRBD1. V dropped 7 bases and J dropped 3; count of bases not matched to a gene: 6. The germline V gene encodes CDR1 MDHEN and CDR2 SYDVKM. This CDR3 has 14 residues. CDR3 amino acids: CASTEGTDNQPQHF. The CDR3 nucleotides are TGTGCCAGCACCGAAGGGACAGACAATCAGCCCCAGCATTTT.

The rearrangement uses TRBV19 and TRBJ1-3; tentative D call: TRBD1 (5 bases). The CDR3 covers 15 residues. Germline V gene sequence: CDR1 LNHDA, CDR2 SQIVND (reference sequence). Deletions cut 9 bases from V and 3 bases from J, with 18 bases between. CDR3 region: CASTSLRVGGNTIYF. In DNA form, the CDR3 reads TGTGCCAGCACAAGCCTCAGGGTCGGTGGAAACACCATATATTTT.

The chain links TRBV5-8 to TRBJ2-7, with D perhaps given as TRBD1 or TRBD2 (5 bases each). The V and J ends lost 2 bases and 4 bases respectively, with 10 bases between them. The CDR3 covers 13 residues. Germline assignment: CDR1 SGHTS and CDR2 YDEGEE. CDR3 bases: TGTGCCAGCAGCTTAGGGACGTATTACGAGCAGTACTTC. Translated: CASSLGTYYEQYF. The complete variable domain, with remaining parts taken from reference TRBV5-8 and TRBJ2-7, reads EAGVTQSPTHLIKTRGQQATLRCSPISGHTSVYWYQQALGLGLQFLLWYDEGEERNRGNFPPRFSGRQFPNYSSELNVNALELEDSALYLCASSLGTYYEQYFGPGTRLTVT.

The chain employs TRBV5-1 and TRBJ2-3; the match to TRBD2 covers 8 bases. In germline, CDR1 is SGHRS, CDR2 YFSETQ. Trimming took 0 bases from V and 0 from J; bases not matched to a gene: 6. CDR3 size: 17 residues. CDR3 nucleotides: TGCGCCAGCAGCTTGGGATACGTAGCGGGGAGCACAGATACGCAGTATTTT. Its protein is CASSLGYVAGSTDTQYF.

The chain joins TRBV4-3 to TRBJ1-6; no clear D. The CDR3 sequence is 13 residues long. Germline CDR1 and CDR2: LGHNA and YSLEER. Trimming shortened V by 0 bases and J by 8 bases, and 5 bases separated the two germline ends. CDR3 sequence reads: CASSQDRDSPLHF. As DNA, the CDR3 is TGCGCCAGCAGCCAAGATCGGGATTCACCCCTCCACTTT.

The V and J genes are TRBV18 and TRBJ1-6; a weak D match, TRBD1 (5 bases). CDR3 size: 13 residues. The ends were cut back, 8 bases at V and 7 bases at J, with 12 bases in the middle. The germline gives CDR1 KGHSH, CDR2 LQKENI. The CDR3 region is CASRRDRNSPLHF. CDR3 bases: TGTGCCAGCCGCAGGGATCGGAATTCACCCCTCCACTTT.

V gene TRBV29-1 combines with J gene TRBJ2-7, with 9 bases fitting TRBD2. The CDR3 is 13 amino acids. Germline CDR1 is SQVTM and CDR2 is ANQGSEA. V lost 6 bases and J lost 3; bases outside the gene matches: 6. The CDR3 DNA follows: TGCAGCGTGGGCGCGGGGGGGAGCTACGAGCAGTACTTC. Amino acid sequence: CSVGAGGSYEQYF.

This chain joins TRBV19 and TRBJ1-2; D unresolved. Germline lookup yields CDR1 LNHDA and CDR2 SQIVND (reference sequence). This CDR3 is built from 15 residues. Between the trimmed V and J ends, which lost 5 bases and 7 bases, there was a span of 20 bases. The CDR3 DNA sequence: TGTGCCAGTAGTCCCCGAGGGAAAGGGCTCGGTGGCTACACCTTC. Translated, it gives CASSPRGKGLGGYTF.

This clone was detected a few times. V is TRBV5-5 and J is TRBJ1-4; no reliable D call. Trimming stripped 0 bases from V and 6 bases from J, with 12 bases between. This CDR3 spans 15 amino acids. From germline, CDR1 is SGHKS and CDR2 YYEKEE (reference sequence). In DNA form, the CDR3 reads TGTGCCAGCAGCTTGGCGCCGACGGGTGATGAAAAACTGTTTTTT. Amino acid sequence: CASSLAPTGDEKLFF.

The J gene is TRBJ2-1, the V gene TRBV11-2; 8 positions match TRBD2. The V segment lost 5 bases and the J segment 4 bases; nucleotides outside the gene matches: 7. CDR1 and CDR2 (germline): SGHAT, FQNNGV. The CDR3 is 15 amino acids. CDR3 sequence reads: CASSSDSGGYNEQFF. The CDR3 DNA reads TGTGCCAGCAGCAGCGACAGCGGGGGTTACAATGAGCAGTTCTTC. The variable domain in full, completed from reference TRBV11-2 and TRBJ2-1, reads EAGVAQSPRYKIIEKRQSVAFWCNPISGHATLYWYQQILGQGPKLLIQFQNNGVVDDSQLPKDRFSAERLKGVDSTLKIQPAKLEDSAVYLCASSSDSGGYNEQFFGPGTRLTVL.

The CDR3 bases are TGTGCCAGCAGCCAACCGGGACAGGGGGTCACTGAAGCTTTCTTT. It specifies CASSQPGQGVTEAFF. The chain links TRBV3-1 (or the pseudogene TRBV3-2) to TRBJ1-1; 11 positions agree with TRBD1. This CDR3 is built from 15 residues. The germline V gene has CDR1 LGHDT and CDR2 YNNKEL (reference sequence). V shed 2 bases, J shed 4 bases, and the junction held 3 bases outside the gene matches.

This clone has a handful of counts. V gene TRBV28 combines with J gene TRBJ1-6; weak D call: TRBD1 (6 bases). From germline, CDR1 is MDHEN and CDR2 SYDVKM. V lost 8 bases to trimming and J lost 0 bases, with 17 bases between them. The CDR3 has 17 amino acids. The CDR3 loop reads CASLPQGPSSYNSPLHF. The DNA for the CDR3 is TGTGCCAGCTTGCCTCAGGGGCCGAGCTCCTATAATTCACCCCTCCACTTT.

This sequence joins TRBV5-4 and TRBJ1-1; D not resolved. V dropped 3 bases and J dropped 0 bases, with 6 bases sitting between them. CDR3 size: 13 residues. Germline V gene data show CDR1 as SGHNT and CDR2 as YYREEE (reference sequence). Written as DNA, the CDR3 is TGTGCCAGCAGCTCGGGGATGAACACTGAAGCTTTCTTT. Translated, it gives CASSSGMNTEAFF. The whole variable domain, filled in from reference TRBV5-4 and TRBJ1-1, reads ETGVTQSPTHLIKTRGQQVTLRCSSQSGHNTVSWYQQALGQGPQFIFQYYREEENGRGNFPPRFSGLQFPNYSSELNVNALELDDSALYLCASSSGMNTEAFFGQGTRLTVV.

V is TRBV5-1 and J is TRBJ2-7; D is unresolved. The CDR3 is 14 amino acids. The germline V and J ends were trimmed by 0 bases and 5 bases, with 12 bases remaining between them. CDR1 is SGHRS and CDR2 is YFSETQ in the germline V gene. CDR3 amino acids: CASSLVLGIHEQYF. The CDR3 DNA reads TGCGCCAGCAGCTTGGTTCTAGGGATCCACGAGCAGTACTTC.